The T cell receptor beta chain under discussion was sequenced for a study of OX40 agonist ivuxolimab in advanced cancers. Study-wide background: Patients in the trial were receiving intravenous ivuxolimab every 2 weeks, at doses of 0.01 to 10 mg/kg. Patients in dose escalation had liver, melanoma, kidney or head and neck cancers.

The method was immunoSEQ multiplex PCR; TCRdb's version includes in-frame clones alone and lacks a portion of them. The sample records over 85,000 clones, about 92% being singletons. Germline loops: CDR1 SGHVS, CDR2 FQNEAQ. Trimming at V came to 1 base and at J to 4 bases, leaving 11 bases not matched to a gene. The CDR3 runs to 17 residues. Study-wide points: Partial responders receiving 0.1-3.0 mg/kg showed among the lowest clonal expansion. Fewer expanded clones were found on average in CD4+ than in CD8+ T cells.

A remark on this clone: The target antigen is unknown.

The chain is built from TRBV7-8 and TRBJ2-7, with 9 bases lining up with TRBD1. The TCR comes from an adult with an advanced solid tumor such as melanoma, head and neck, liver or kidney cancer. The sequencing here drew on CD4+ or CD8+ T cells sorted from blood, taken in a trial of the OX40 agonist ivuxolimab. For the CDR3, the DNA is TGTGCCAGCAGCTTAGATCGTGTCGGACAGGGGCGGTACGAGCAGTACGTC. It translates to CASSLDRVGQGRYEQYV.